This T cell receptor (beta chain) was recovered during a study of T cells in Graves' hyperthyroidism and ophthalmopathy. This clonotype was counted at least ten times. RNA transcripts served as the template for amplifying TCR beta CDR3 regions. TCR CDR3 underwent first-round RT-PCR with the HTBI primer set. Via MiXCR, TCRdb re-called the multiplex PCR reads, giving one row per CDR3 protein. The sample holds nearly 250,000 distinct CDR3 sequences, approximately 16% seen once. Sequencing input: blood. This sequence was found in a woman in her late teens or twenties with Graves' ophthalmopathy.

CDR3 nucleotides: TGCGCCAGCAGCCAAGATTTGAGGAGCAGTTTCCATGGCTACACCTTC. Translation gives CASSQDLRSSFHGYTF. The chain links TRBV4-1 to TRBJ1-2; D not certain. CDR3 length: 16 residues. The germline gives CDR1 MGHRA, CDR2 YSYEKL. The germline V and J ends were trimmed by 0 bases and 6 bases, with 17 bases remaining between them.